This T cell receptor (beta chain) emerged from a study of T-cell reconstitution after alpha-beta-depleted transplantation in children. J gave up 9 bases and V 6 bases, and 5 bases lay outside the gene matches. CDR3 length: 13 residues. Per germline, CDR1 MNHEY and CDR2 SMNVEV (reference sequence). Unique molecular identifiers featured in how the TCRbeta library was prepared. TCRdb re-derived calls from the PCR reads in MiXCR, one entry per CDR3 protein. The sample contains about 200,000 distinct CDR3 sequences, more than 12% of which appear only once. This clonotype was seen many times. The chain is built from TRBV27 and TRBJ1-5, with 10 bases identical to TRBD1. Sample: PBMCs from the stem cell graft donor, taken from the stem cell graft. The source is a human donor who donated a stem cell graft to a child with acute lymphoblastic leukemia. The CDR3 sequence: CASSDRGLGPQHF. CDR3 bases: TGTGCCAGCAGCGACAGGGGGCTTGGGCCCCAGCATTTT.